This TCR beta chain was captured by sequencing in a study of T cells in localized non-small cell lung cancer. About this clone: Its antigen is not identified.

The CDR3 has 16 residues. Per germline, CDR1 SGHRS and CDR2 YFSETQ. After removal of 1 base from V and 4 bases from J, the junction contained 7 bases not matched to a gene. Study findings and constraints: There was higher T cell clonality in uninvolved adjacent lung than in tumor, and it was highest there. Higher blood T cell density went with longer overall survival.

Produced via immunoSEQ multiplex PCR; TCRdb's table is partial and in-frame only. The repertoire holds 20,000 to 25,000 clones, with about 81% as singletons. This receptor was taken from a man between 40 and 75 years old with stage I lung adenocarcinoma. This specimen was peripheral blood, taken before any cancer treatment. The rearrangement links TRBV5-1 to TRBJ2-2; 7 bases fit TRBD2. The CDR3 DNA reads as TGCGCCAGCAGCTTGCTCGAGCGGGGTACCACCGGGGAGCTGTTTTTT. This gives the protein CASSLLERGTTGELFF.